This entry lists 15 T cell receptor beta chains sequenced from one sample in a study of blood T cell repertoires in COVID-19. TCRdb's table, derived via immunoSEQ multiplex PCR, lists solely in-frame clones and lacks some. The table records 100,000 to 150,000 clones, about 89% of them present only once. Sample: peripheral blood. These receptors were obtained from a woman in her 70s with COVID-19, enrolled during active disease.

This chain uses TRBV5-4 with TRBJ2-3; weak D call: TRBD2 (6 bases). Germline V CDR1 and CDR2: SGHNT, YYREEE (reference sequence). Trimming took off 9 bases at V and 2 bases at J, with 19 bases between the two ends. The CDR3 has 15 amino acids. The CDR3 here is CAISRQAGFTDTQYF. Written as DNA, the CDR3 is TGTGCCATCTCGAGGCAGGCGGGGTTCACAGATACGCAGTATTTT. The full variable domain, its missing parts supplied by reference TRBV5-4 and TRBJ2-3, is ETGVTQSPTHLIKTRGQQVTLRCSSQSGHNTVSWYQQALGQGPQFIFQYYREEENGRGNFPPRFSGLQFPNYSSELNVNALELDDSALYLCAISRQAGFTDTQYFGPGTRLTVL.

The table lists this clone with a count of one. V gene TRBV5-4 combines with J gene TRBJ1-2; the D gene is possibly TRBD1 (6 bases). The V end lost 0 bases, the J end lost 4 bases, and 16 bases lay between the germline ends. Germline V gives CDR1 SGHNT, CDR2 YYREEE (reference sequence). The CDR3 totals 16 residues. The CDR3 sequence is CASSLAGGGSGYGYTF. The DNA for the CDR3 is TGTGCCAGCAGCTTGGCTGGGGGGGGCAGCGGCTATGGCTACACCTTC.

The rearrangement joins TRBV29-1 to TRBJ2-7; 12 bases line up with TRBD1. In germline, CDR1 is SQVTM, CDR2 ANQGSEA. CDR3 length: 19 residues. V lost 4 bases to trimming and J lost 3 bases; unmatched junction nucleotides: 19. Here the CDR3 DNA reads TGCAGCGTTGGTGGATCGGGGACAGGGGGCCGGAAAAGAAGCTACGAGCAGTACTTC. This gives the protein CSVGGSGTGGRKRSYEQYF.

The CDR3 spells CASKSSGGGPGDEQYF. The DNA of the CDR3 is TGTGCCAGCAAATCTAGCGGGGGAGGGCCCGGGGACGAGCAGTACTTC. This chain links TRBV5-4 with TRBJ2-7; 10 bases align to TRBD2. Germline CDR1 is SGHNT and CDR2 is YYREEE (reference sequence). The CDR3 has 16 residues. The junction had 14 bases not matched to a gene; V was cut back by 6 bases and J by 5 bases.

CDR3 in DNA: TGTGCCAGCAGTGCATCGGTGAACACTGAAGCTTTCTTT. Amino acids: CASSASVNTEAFF. The rearrangement uses TRBV2 and TRBJ1-1; D gene ambiguous. CDR3 size: 13 residues. Germline V gene sequence: CDR1 SNHLY, CDR2 FYNNEI. Between the trimmed V and J ends, which lost 4 bases and 0 bases, there was a span of 6 bases.

In DNA form, the CDR3 reads TGCGCCAGCAGCTTGGTTCTTCCCCCCTACGAGCAGTACTTC. As protein: CASSLVLPPYEQYF. The rearrangement links TRBV5-1 to TRBJ2-7, with unresolved D. The CDR3 runs 14 residues. Germline lookup yields CDR1 SGHRS and CDR2 YFSETQ. Trimming left V 0 bases short and J 2 bases short, with 9 bases between.

The chain links TRBV18 to TRBJ1-4; tentatively, D is TRBD1 (6 bases). CDR1 KGHSH and CDR2 LQKENI come from the germline V gene. The length of the CDR3 is 16 residues. Trimming left V 3 bases short and J 0 bases short, with 11 bases between. The CDR3 DNA sequence: TGTGCCAGCTCACCGCAGGGGCCTGCAACTAATGAAAAACTGTTTTTT. This encodes CASSPQGPATNEKLFF.

The chain joins TRBV11-2 to TRBJ1-2; no clear D gene. The CDR3 is 13 amino acids. With 5 bases removed from V and 6 bases from J, the gap between germline ends came to 13 bases. Germline assignment: CDR1 SGHAT and CDR2 FQNNGV. CDR3: CASSPGSFNGYTF. The CDR3 DNA reads as TGTGCCAGCAGCCCCGGTTCATTTAATGGCTACACCTTC.

The chain joins TRBV10-3 to TRBJ2-5; 7 bases align to TRBD2. With 3 bases clipped from V and 1 base from J, the junction kept 2 bases outside the gene matches. CDR1 ENHRY and CDR2 SYGVKD come from the germline V gene. This CDR3 has 14 residues. The DNA of the CDR3 is TGTGCCATCAGTGAACCGGGGGGCCAAGAGACCCAGTACTTC. This gives the protein CAISEPGGQETQYF.

The V gene is TRBV18, the J gene TRBJ1-5; the match to TRBD1 covers 10 bases. CDR1 is KGHSH, CDR2 LQKENI, per germline. There are 15 residues in the CDR3. Trimming took 0 bases from V and 4 from J; bases not matched to a gene: 0. The CDR3 here is CASSPPDRGNQPQHF. The CDR3 DNA follows: TGTGCCAGCTCACCACCGGACAGGGGGAATCAGCCCCAGCATTTT.

The chain links TRBV30 to TRBJ1-4; D ambiguous. V gave up 5 bases and J gave up 10 bases, with 20 bases separating them. Looked up from germline, CDR1 is GTSNPN and CDR2 is SVGIG (reference sequence). This CDR3 is 14 amino acids long. CDR3 in DNA: TGTGCCTGGGGCGGAGGGCAGGAAGAACGAAAACTGTTTTTT. Protein product: CAWGGGQEERKLFF.

This clone has only one observation. V gene TRBV7-9 combines with J gene TRBJ1-2; 7 bases agree with TRBD1. This CDR3 is built from 14 residues. J lost 4 bases, V lost 5 bases, and 7 bases had no gene match. In germline, CDR1 is SEHNR, CDR2 FQNEAQ (reference sequence). Here the CDR3 reads CASSPRQGTYGYTF. In nucleotides, the CDR3 is TGTGCCAGCAGCCCGAGACAGGGAACCTATGGCTACACCTTC.

The chain has TRBV10-2 and TRBJ2-3; D unresolved. Germline CDR1 is WSHSY and CDR2 is SAAADI. Trimming left V 0 bases short and J 0 bases short, with 10 bases between. CDR3 length: 16 amino acids. CDR3 loop: CASSESRSSSTDTQYF. The DNA for the CDR3 is TGCGCCAGCAGTGAGTCTAGGAGCTCGAGCACAGATACGCAGTATTTT.

This chain's CDR3 is CASSLTGSGANVLTF. As DNA, the CDR3 is TGCGCCAGCAGCCTGACAGGTTCTGGGGCCAACGTCCTGACTTTC. V gene TRBV5-1 combines with J gene TRBJ2-6, with D possibly TRBD1 on 6 matching bases. CDR3 length equals 15 residues. V was cut by 4 bases and J by 1 base, with 9 bases left in between. CDR1 is SGHRS and CDR2 is YFSETQ in the germline V gene.

CDR3 sequence (DNA): TGTGCCTGCAGGGACAGGGCTTCCTACGAGCAGTACTTC. Protein: CACRDRASYEQYF. The chain has TRBV10-3 and TRBJ2-7; 9 bases line up with TRBD1. V lost 11 bases to trimming and J lost 1 base; unmatched junction nucleotides: 6. Germline CDR1 is ENHRY and CDR2 is SYGVKD. CDR3 length: 13 amino acids.